This TCR beta chain is from a study of CD8 T cells in ankylosing spondylitis. This CDR3 region has 15 residues. CDR1 and CDR2 (germline): MNHEY, SVGAGI. The V and J ends lost 0 bases and 2 bases respectively, with 11 bases between them. Turning to this clonotype: Its antigen is as yet unknown.

General observations from the study: The study identified a TCR beta motif of under ten highly homologous variants that appeared characteristic of ankylosing spondylitis blood. Certain motif variants had earlier been reported in reactive arthritis synovial fluid and blood. Clones that were linked to disease were CD8+ and were relatively rare in peripheral blood.

With molecular barcodes, quantitative 5'-RACE was used to make the TCR beta libraries. One entry per CDR3 protein results from TCRdb running MiXCR on the 5' RACE reads. The sample carries under 300,000 distinct CDR3 sequences, approximately 20% recorded once. The TCR sequence derives from a male donor with ankylosing spondylitis or in good health (not recorded which). The sample comprised blood, either unsorted or a sorted T cell fraction (not recorded which). The V call is TRBV6-5, the J call TRBJ2-7, with D tentatively TRBD1 or TRBD2 (5 bases each). In DNA, the CDR3 is TGTGCCAGCAGTTACTCGAGGGACCGCCCCTACGAGCAGTACTTC. Its protein product is CASSYSRDRPYEQYF.